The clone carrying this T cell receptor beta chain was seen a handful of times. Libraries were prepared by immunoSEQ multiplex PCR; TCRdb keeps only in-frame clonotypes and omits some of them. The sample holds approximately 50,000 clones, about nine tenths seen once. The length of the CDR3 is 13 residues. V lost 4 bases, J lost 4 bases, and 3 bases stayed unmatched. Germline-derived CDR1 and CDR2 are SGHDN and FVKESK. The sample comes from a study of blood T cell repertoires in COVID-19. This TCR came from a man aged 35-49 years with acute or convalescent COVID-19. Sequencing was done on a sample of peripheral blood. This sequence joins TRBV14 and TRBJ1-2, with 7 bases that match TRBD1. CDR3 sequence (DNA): TGTGCCAGCAGCCCGAACAGGGGCTATGGCTACACCTTC. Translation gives CASSPNRGYGYTF.